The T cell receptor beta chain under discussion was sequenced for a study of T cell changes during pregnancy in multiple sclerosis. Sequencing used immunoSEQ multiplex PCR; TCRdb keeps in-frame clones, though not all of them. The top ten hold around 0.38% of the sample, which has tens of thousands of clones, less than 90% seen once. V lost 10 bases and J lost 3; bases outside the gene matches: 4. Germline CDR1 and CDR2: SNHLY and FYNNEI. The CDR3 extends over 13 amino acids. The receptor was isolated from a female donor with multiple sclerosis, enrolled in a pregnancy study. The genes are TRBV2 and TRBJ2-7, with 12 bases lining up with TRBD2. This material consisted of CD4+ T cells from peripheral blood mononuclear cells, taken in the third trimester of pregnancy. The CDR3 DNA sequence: TGTGCCACCGGACTAGCGGGAAACTACGAGCAGTACTTC. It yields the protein CATGLAGNYEQYF.